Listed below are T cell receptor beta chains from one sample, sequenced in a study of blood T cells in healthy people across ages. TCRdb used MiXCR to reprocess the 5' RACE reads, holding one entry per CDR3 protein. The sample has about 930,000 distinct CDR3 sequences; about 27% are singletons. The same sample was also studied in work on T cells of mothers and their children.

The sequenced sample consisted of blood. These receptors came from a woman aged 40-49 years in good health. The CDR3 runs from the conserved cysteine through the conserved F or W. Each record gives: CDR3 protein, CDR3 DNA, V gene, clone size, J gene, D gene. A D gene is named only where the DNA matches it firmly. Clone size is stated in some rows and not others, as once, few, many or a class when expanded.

cdr3_aa: CAGSLLTEDYGYTF; cdr3_nt: TGTGCCGGCAGCTTATTGACGGAGGACTATGGCTACACCTTC; v_call: TRBV11-1; clone_size: -; j_call: TRBJ1-2; d_call: -
cdr3_aa: CASSLSYSAEQYF; cdr3_nt: TGTGCCAGCAGCCTCTCCTACTCGGCAGAGCAGTACTTC; v_call: TRBV5-6; clone_size: few; j_call: TRBJ2-7; d_call: -
cdr3_aa: CAWSLKDASPLHF; cdr3_nt: TGTGCCTGGAGTCTCAAGGATGCTTCACCCCTCCACTTT; v_call: TRBV30; clone_size: -; j_call: TRBJ1-6; d_call: -
cdr3_aa: CASKTGQGAGGYTF; cdr3_nt: TGTGCCAGCAAGACGGGACAGGGGGCCGGAGGCTACACCTTC; v_call: TRBV12-3/TRBV12-4; clone_size: -; j_call: TRBJ1-2; d_call: TRBD1
cdr3_aa: CASRPNRGTDTQYF; cdr3_nt: TGTGCCAGCAGGCCTAACAGGGGCACAGATACGCAGTATTTT; v_call: TRBV7-2; clone_size: few; j_call: TRBJ2-3; d_call: -
cdr3_aa: CASSSRAGEQYF; cdr3_nt: TGTGCCAGCAGCTCTAGGGCAGGCGAGCAGTACTTC; v_call: TRBV7-2; clone_size: many; j_call: TRBJ2-7; d_call: -
cdr3_aa: CASSLRARGGGYTF; cdr3_nt: TGTGCCAGCAGTTTAAGGGCCAGGGGCGGTGGCTACACCTTC; v_call: TRBV6-5; clone_size: few; j_call: TRBJ1-2; d_call: -
cdr3_aa: CASSQGTGSDYGYTF; cdr3_nt: TGTGCCAGCAGCCAGGGGACAGGGAGTGACTATGGCTACACCTTC; v_call: TRBV14; clone_size: few; j_call: TRBJ1-2; d_call: TRBD1
cdr3_aa: CASSVTSQGETQYF; cdr3_nt: TGTGCCAGCAGCGTAACCAGTCAAGGAGAGACCCAGTACTTC; v_call: TRBV9; clone_size: many; j_call: TRBJ2-5; d_call: -
cdr3_aa: CASNYILLSGANVLTF; cdr3_nt: TGTGCCAGCAATTACATCCTTTTATCTGGGGCCAACGTCCTGACTTTC; v_call: TRBV12-3/TRBV12-4; clone_size: few; j_call: TRBJ2-6; d_call: -
cdr3_aa: CSARDRLAGGPSAKNIQYF; cdr3_nt: TGCAGTGCTAGAGACCGACTAGCGGGGGGGCCCTCGGCCAAAAACATTCAGTACTTC; v_call: TRBV20-1; clone_size: -; j_call: TRBJ2-4; d_call: TRBD2
cdr3_aa: CASSPSSQGARSYEQYF; cdr3_nt: TGTGCCAGCAGCCCAAGTTCACAGGGGGCGAGGTCCTACGAGCAGTACTTC; v_call: TRBV4-2; clone_size: -; j_call: TRBJ2-7; d_call: TRBD1
cdr3_aa: CASSFMGYEQYF; cdr3_nt: TGTGCCAGCAGTTTCATGGGCTACGAGCAGTACTTC; v_call: TRBV28; clone_size: few; j_call: TRBJ2-7; d_call: -
cdr3_aa: CASNRRGGIDTEAFF; cdr3_nt: TGTGCCAGCAACCGAAGGGGGGGAATAGACACTGAAGCTTTCTTT; v_call: TRBV12-3/TRBV12-4; clone_size: -; j_call: TRBJ1-1; d_call: -
cdr3_aa: CASSPLGTGGETQYF; cdr3_nt: TGTGCCAGCAGTCCCCTGGGGACAGGGGGAGAGACCCAGTACTTC; v_call: TRBV2; clone_size: many; j_call: TRBJ2-5; d_call: TRBD1
cdr3_aa: CASSLEGRTGRETQYF; cdr3_nt: TGTGCCAGCAGCTTGGAAGGCAGGACGGGGCGAGAGACCCAGTACTTC; v_call: TRBV5-4; clone_size: many; j_call: TRBJ2-5; d_call: -
cdr3_aa: CASSLIPAGTGNEKLFF; cdr3_nt: TGCGCCAGCAGCCTTATTCCCGCCGGGACGGGGAATGAAAAACTGTTTTTT; v_call: TRBV5-1; clone_size: -; j_call: TRBJ1-4; d_call: -
cdr3_aa: CASSLLIQGTDGGYTF; cdr3_nt: TGTGCCAGCAGTTTACTTATTCAGGGGACCGACGGGGGCTACACCTTC; v_call: TRBV12-3/TRBV12-4; clone_size: many; j_call: TRBJ1-2; d_call: -
cdr3_aa: CASRAGSEETQYF; cdr3_nt: TGTGCCAGCAGGGCTGGGTCGGAGGAGACCCAGTACTTC; v_call: TRBV12-3/TRBV12-4; clone_size: -; j_call: TRBJ2-5; d_call: -
cdr3_aa: CASSSQGNRGANVLTF; cdr3_nt: TGTGCCAGCAGCTCCCAAGGGAACCGTGGGGCCAACGTCCTGACTTTC; v_call: TRBV7-3; clone_size: -; j_call: TRBJ2-6; d_call: -
cdr3_aa: CAGPPTGARADTQYF; cdr3_nt: TGTGCCGGGCCTCCGACAGGGGCTCGGGCAGATACGCAGTATTTT; v_call: TRBV7-6; clone_size: few; j_call: TRBJ2-3; d_call: TRBD1
cdr3_aa: CASTLSGSTDTQYF; cdr3_nt: TGTGCCAGCACTCTCTCGGGGAGCACAGATACGCAGTATTTT; v_call: TRBV6-5; clone_size: few; j_call: TRBJ2-3; d_call: -